These T cell receptor beta chains were read from a single sample in a study of cytomegalovirus exposure and HLA in healthy donors. Sequencing used immunoSEQ multiplex PCR; TCRdb keeps in-frame clones, though not all of them. The repertoire holds more than 100,000 clones, with about 73% as singletons. The sample comprised PBMCs. The origin of the receptors is a woman aged 50 to 65 in good health and CMV-seropositive. CDR3s include the opening cysteine and the closing phenylalanine or tryptophan. Fields, in order: CDR3 protein, CDR3 DNA, clone size, J gene, V gene, D gene. D genes are given only for firm matches. Clone size is shown for a subset of rows, as once, few, many or a class of expanded clone.

CASSYGAGETQYF | TGTGCCAGCAGCTATGGGGCTGGAGAGACCCAGTACTTC | NA | TRBJ2-5 | TRBV6-4 | NA
CAGGFYEQYF | TGTGCCGGAGGATTCTACGAGCAGTACTTC | NA | TRBJ2-7 | TRBV6-1 | NA
CASSPVGVGYTF | TGTGCCAGCAGCCCCGTCGGGGTTGGCTACACCTTC | NA | TRBJ1-2 | TRBV7-9 | NA
CASSLGPEQYF | TGCGCCAGCAGCTTGGGGCCAGAGCAGTACTTC | NA | TRBJ2-7 | TRBV5-1 | NA
CASTSGVLDTQYF | TGTGCCAGCACCTCCGGGGTATTGGATACGCAGTATTTT | NA | TRBJ2-3 | TRBV7-2 | NA
CASSRDRVVGGYTF | TGTGCCAGCAGCCGTGACAGGGTAGTAGGTGGCTACACCTTC | NA | TRBJ1-2 | TRBV7-8 | TRBD1
CAISPTDRGDNSPLHF | TGTGCCATCAGCCCTACGGACAGAGGGGATAATTCACCCCTCCACTTT | NA | TRBJ1-6 | TRBV10-3 | NA
CASSQTLGQPQHF | TGTGCCAGCAGCCAAACCCTAGGTCAGCCCCAGCATTTT | NA | TRBJ1-5 | TRBV7-2 | NA
CASTLAGGNEQFF | TGTGCCAGCACCCTAGCGGGGGGAAATGAGCAGTTCTTC | NA | TRBJ2-1 | TRBV14 | TRBD2
CSVTRDRGNTEAFF | TGCAGCGTTACCCGGGACAGGGGAAACACTGAAGCTTTCTTT | NA | TRBJ1-1 | TRBV29-1 | TRBD1
CASSVGLADGEQFF | TGTGCCAGCAGCGTAGGACTAGCGGATGGTGAGCAGTTCTTC | few | TRBJ2-1 | TRBV9 | TRBD2
CASSLVGGQQETQYF | TGTGCCAGCAGCTTAGTCGGGGGACAGCAAGAGACCCAGTACTTC | NA | TRBJ2-5 | TRBV7-7 | NA
CATKTAGQTYEQYF | TGTGCCACGAAGACTGCCGGACAGACCTACGAGCAGTACTTC | NA | TRBJ2-7 | TRBV10-3 | NA
CASSYQGQVNTEAFF | TGTGCCAGCAGTTACCAGGGACAGGTGAACACTGAAGCTTTCTTT | once | TRBJ1-1 | TRBV6-5 | TRBD1
CASSHPRGYEQYF | TGTGCCAGCAGCCACCCCAGGGGCTACGAGCAGTACTTC | NA | TRBJ2-7 | TRBV7-2 | NA
CASSIVTGGGNSPLHF | TGTGCCAGTAGTATAGTAACGGGAGGAGGGAATTCACCCCTCCACTTT | NA | TRBJ1-6 | TRBV19 | NA
CASSPPGLKNSPLHF | TGTGCCAGTAGTCCTCCGGGACTCAAGAATTCACCCCTCCACTTT | NA | TRBJ1-6 | TRBV19 | NA
CASSVDGSETQYF | TGTGCCAGCAGCGTAGACGGGAGCGAGACCCAGTACTTC | NA | TRBJ2-5 | TRBV9 | NA
CASSRVRAHNSYEQYF | TGTGCCAGCTCGCGTGTCAGGGCGCATAATTCCTACGAGCAGTACTTC | NA | TRBJ2-7 | TRBV18 | NA
CASRDDRGTDTQYF | TGCGCCAGCAGGGACGACAGGGGCACAGATACGCAGTATTTT | few | TRBJ2-3 | TRBV5-1 | TRBD1
CASSQEGQGSSEAVLSEAFF | TGCGCCAGCAGCCAAGAGGGACAGGGGTCCTCCGAGGCGGTATTATCTGAAGCTTTCTTT | NA | TRBJ1-1 | TRBV4-1 | TRBD1
CASSLTGDGNSPLHF | TGTGCCAGCAGCTTGACGGGGGACGGTAATTCACCCCTCCACTTT | NA | TRBJ1-6 | TRBV5-4 | NA
CAISAGQSNTGELFF | TGTGCCATCAGTGCAGGACAGAGTAACACCGGGGAGCTGTTTTTT | NA | TRBJ2-2 | TRBV10-3 | NA
CASSIMDSGGAGELFF | TGTGCCAGTAGTATAATGGACAGCGGTGGGGCCGGGGAGCTGTTTTTT | NA | TRBJ2-2 | TRBV19 | NA
CASSEAFAYEQYF | TGTGCCAGCAGTGAAGCGTTCGCCTACGAGCAGTACTTC | NA | TRBJ2-7 | TRBV6-1 | NA
CASSLRQRYGYTF | TGTGCCAGTAGCCTCAGGCAACGTTATGGCTACACCTTC | NA | TRBJ1-2 | TRBV19 | NA
CASSLPPGQGVRTNEKLFF | TGTGCCAGCAGCTTACCTCCGGGACAGGGTGTACGGACTAATGAAAAACTGTTTTTT | NA | TRBJ1-4 | TRBV7-9 | TRBD1
CASSPGGARDQPQHF | TGTGCCAGCTCACCAGGAGGAGCCAGAGATCAGCCCCAGCATTTT | NA | TRBJ1-5 | TRBV18 | NA
CSARQGNTQYF | TGCAGTGCTAGGCAGGGGAATACGCAGTATTTT | few | TRBJ2-3 | TRBV20-1 | NA
CATAGQTSGEQYF | TGTGCCACGGCGGGCCAGACTTCGGGAGAGCAGTACTTC | few | TRBJ2-7 | TRBV10-3 | NA
CASSQGAEGGNYGYTF | TGTGCCAGCAGCCAAGGAGCCGAGGGAGGGAACTATGGCTACACCTTC | NA | TRBJ1-2 | TRBV4-2 | NA
CASSQDRGRNSYEQYF | TGCGCCAGCAGCCAAGATAGGGGCAGAAATTCCTACGAGCAGTACTTC | NA | TRBJ2-7 | TRBV4-3 | NA
CASSTQGKATDTQYF | TGTGCCAGCAGTACACAGGGGAAGGCCACAGATACGCAGTATTTT | NA | TRBJ2-3 | TRBV6-6 | TRBD1
CASSFISGAYNEQFF | TGTGCCAGCAGTTTCATTAGCGGGGCCTACAATGAGCAGTTCTTC | NA | TRBJ2-1 | TRBV27 | TRBD2
CASSSGTGNSPLHF | TGTGCCAGCAGCTCAGGGACAGGGAATTCACCCCTCCACTTT | NA | TRBJ1-6 | TRBV7-9 | TRBD1
CASRPAGGIKNEQFF | TGTGCCAGCAGGCCCGCGGGGGGGATTAAGAATGAGCAGTTCTTC | NA | TRBJ2-1 | TRBV5-6 | TRBD2
CASSLGTSTDTQYF | TGTGCCAGCAGCTTAGGGACTAGCACAGATACGCAGTATTTT | NA | TRBJ2-3 | TRBV7-2 | NA
CASGLGQDRHEQFF | TGTGCTAGTGGTTTGGGTCAGGACAGACATGAGCAGTTCTTC | NA | TRBJ2-1 | TRBV12-5 | NA
CATSRELTGPTGGEQYF | TGTGCCACCAGCAGAGAGCTGACAGGGCCAACGGGGGGGGAGCAGTACTTC | NA | TRBJ2-7 | TRBV15 | NA
CASSFRQGGTGELFF | TGTGCCAGCAGCTTTCGACAGGGGGGGACCGGGGAGCTGTTTTTT | NA | TRBJ2-2 | TRBV7-9 | TRBD1
CAWSPRGNEQFF | TGTGCCTGGAGTCCAAGGGGCAATGAGCAGTTCTTC | once | TRBJ2-1 | TRBV30 | NA
CASTQALGGSGELFF | TGTGCCAGCACTCAGGCCCTCGGAGGGTCCGGGGAGCTGTTTTTT | NA | TRBJ2-2 | TRBV6-5 | NA
CSVVRDRNYEQYF | TGCAGCGTCGTCCGGGACAGGAACTACGAGCAGTACTTC | NA | TRBJ2-7 | TRBV29-1 | TRBD1
CASSSGTSGGYYEQYF | TGTGCCAGCAGCTCCGGGACTAGCGGGGGCTACTACGAGCAGTACTTC | NA | TRBJ2-7 | TRBV7-2 | TRBD2
CSSSLDQTPQHF | TGTTCCAGCAGCTTAGATCAGACACCCCAGCATTTT | NA | TRBJ1-5 | TRBV7-9 | NA
CASRGRGQRDYGYTF | TGTGCCAGCAGGGGGAGAGGGCAGAGAGACTATGGCTACACCTTC | few | TRBJ1-2 | TRBV11-3 | NA
CASSQWRDYGYTF | TGTGCCAGCAGCCAATGGAGGGACTATGGCTACACCTTC | NA | TRBJ1-2 | TRBV16 | NA
CASSLGTSGVPGTQYF | TGCGCCAGCAGCTTGGGGACTAGCGGGGTCCCAGGGACCCAGTACTTC | NA | TRBJ2-5 | TRBV5-1 | TRBD2
CARSQPGGVVAGPQHF | TGTGCCCGCAGCCAACCGGGCGGAGTCGTCGCGGGGCCCCAGCATTTT | NA | TRBJ1-5 | TRBV4-2 | NA
CASKGGQQETQYF | TGTGCCAGCAAAGGAGGTCAACAAGAAACCCAGTACTTC | NA | TRBJ2-5 | TRBV2 | NA
CASSSDRAGNTIYF | TGTGCCAGCAGCTCGGACAGGGCTGGAAACACCATATATTTT | NA | TRBJ1-3 | TRBV11-2 | TRBD1
CASSSGGLGNEQFF | TGTGCCAGCAGCTCAGGGGGCCTTGGCAATGAGCAGTTCTTC | once | TRBJ2-1 | TRBV7-8 | TRBD1
CASRGGNTEAFF | TGCGCCAGCAGGGGAGGAAACACTGAAGCTTTCTTT | NA | TRBJ1-1 | TRBV4-3 | NA
CASSQEPRLLTGELFF | TGCGCCAGCAGCCAAGAGCCGAGACTGCTCACCGGGGAGCTGTTTTTT | NA | TRBJ2-2 | TRBV4-3 | NA
CASSPGGLALDIQYF | TGTGCCAGCAGCCCGGGGGGACTAGCGTTAGACATTCAGTACTTC | NA | TRBJ2-4 | TRBV5-6 | TRBD2